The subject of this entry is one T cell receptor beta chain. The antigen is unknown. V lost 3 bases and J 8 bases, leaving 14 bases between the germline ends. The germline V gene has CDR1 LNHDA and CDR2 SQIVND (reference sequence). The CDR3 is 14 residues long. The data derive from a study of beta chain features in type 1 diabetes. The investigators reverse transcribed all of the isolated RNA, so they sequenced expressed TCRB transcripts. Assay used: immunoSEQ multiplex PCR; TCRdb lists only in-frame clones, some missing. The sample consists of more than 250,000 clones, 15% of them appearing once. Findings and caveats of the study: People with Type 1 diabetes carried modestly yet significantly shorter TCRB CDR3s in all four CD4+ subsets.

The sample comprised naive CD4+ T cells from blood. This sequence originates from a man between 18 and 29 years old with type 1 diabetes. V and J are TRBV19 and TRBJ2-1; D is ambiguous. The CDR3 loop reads CASSMTPQVDEQFF. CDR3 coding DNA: TGTGCCAGTAGTATGACCCCTCAGGTGGATGAGCAGTTCTTC.